A selection of T cell receptor beta chains follows, all from one sample in a study of blood T cell repertoires in COVID-19. Generated by immunoSEQ multiplex PCR, the TCRdb table keeps only in-frame clones and is missing some. The sample comprises roughly 140,000 clones, around nine tenths of which are singletons, and approximately 4.2% rests with the top ten. The specimen was peripheral blood. Source of these receptors: a woman aged 40 to 50 with acute or convalescent COVID-19. CDR3s include the opening cysteine and the closing phenylalanine or tryptophan. A D gene is named only where the DNA matches it firmly. Clone size is stated in some rows and not others, as once, few, many or a class when expanded.

clone_size d_call j_call v_call cdr3_aa cdr3_nt
- - TRBJ1-2 TRBV30 CAWNRLANYGYTF TGTGCCTGGAACAGGCTAGCTAACTATGGCTACACCTTC
- - TRBJ2-2 TRBV4-2 CASSQGQGRPGELFF TGTGCCAGCAGCCAAGGCCAGGGCCGTCCCGGGGAGCTGTTTTTT
- TRBD1 TRBJ1-1 TRBV13 CASSPRTGWNTEAFF TGTGCCAGCAGCCCGCGGACAGGGTGGAACACTGAAGCTTTCTTT
few - TRBJ1-1 TRBV6-2/TRBV6-3 CASSFRQSPPSDTEAFF TGTGCCAGCAGTTTTAGACAGTCGCCTCCTTCGGACACTGAAGCTTTCTTT
- - TRBJ1-3 TRBV7-2 CASSQFSGNTIYF TGTGCCAGCAGTCAGTTCTCTGGAAACACCATATATTTT
once TRBD2 TRBJ2-5 TRBV25-1 CASRGTSAETQYF TGTGCCAGCAGGGGGACTAGCGCAGAGACCCAGTACTTC
- - TRBJ1-2 TRBV20-1 CSASRGFGGYTF TGCAGTGCTAGTCGGGGGTTCGGTGGCTACACCTTC
once TRBD2 TRBJ2-1 TRBV6-1 CASSEAAGGNYNEQFF TGTGCCAGCAGTGAAGCAGCGGGAGGGAACTACAATGAGCAGTTCTTC
- TRBD1 TRBJ1-5 TRBV7-2 CASSLAGTGYLHF TGTGCCAGCAGCTTAGCGGGGACAGGTTATCTGCATTTT
- TRBD1 TRBJ1-2 TRBV5-6 CASSWGQNYGYTF TGTGCCAGCAGCTGGGGACAGAACTATGGCTACACCTTC
- - TRBJ1-5 TRBV4-1 CASSQEEQAFQPQHF TGCGCCAGCAGCCAAGAGGAACAGGCGTTTCAGCCCCAGCATTTT
few TRBD1 TRBJ2-7 TRBV12-3/TRBV12-4 CASRTGGHEQYF TGTGCCAGCAGGACAGGGGGCCACGAGCAGTACTTC
- TRBD2 TRBJ2-7 TRBV7-6 CASSLGILAGGYEQYF TGTGCCAGCAGCTTAGGGATCCTAGCGGGAGGTTACGAGCAGTACTTC
- TRBD1 TRBJ2-2 TRBV11-3 CASSLTGFNTGELFF TGTGCCAGCAGCTTGACAGGGTTTAACACCGGGGAGCTGTTTTTT
- - TRBJ1-1 TRBV4-3 CASSLDRSTEAFF TGCGCCAGCAGCCTCGACAGAAGCACTGAAGCTTTCTTT
- TRBD1 TRBJ1-5 TRBV29-1 CSVGTGLDQPQHF TGCAGCGTGGGGACAGGCCTAGACCAGCCCCAGCATTTT
few TRBD1 TRBJ1-1 TRBV2 CASSTDRAEAFF TGTGCCAGCAGTACGGACAGGGCCGAAGCTTTCTTT
- - TRBJ1-1 TRBV2 CASSEDRLEAFF TGTGCCAGCAGTGAAGACAGGTTGGAAGCTTTCTTT
- - TRBJ2-7 TRBV21-1 CASSREGRDRSYEQYF TGTGCCAGCAGCCGGGAGGGCAGAGACCGTTCCTACGAGCAGTACTTC
- - TRBJ1-1 TRBV11-2 CASQRGLNTEAFF TGTGCCAGCCAACGGGGTTTGAACACTGAAGCTTTCTTT
- TRBD1 TRBJ2-7 TRBV10-3 CAISELSGTGHEQYF TGTGCCATCAGTGAGTTGTCCGGGACAGGCCACGAGCAGTACTTC
- TRBD1 TRBJ2-7 TRBV20-1 CSASRAGGHYEQYF TGCAGTGCTAGTCGGGCAGGGGGCCACTACGAGCAGTACTTC
- TRBD1 TRBJ2-6 TRBV30 CAWSADRAFISGANVLTF TGTGCCTGGAGCGCCGACAGGGCCTTCATCTCTGGGGCCAACGTCCTGACTTTC
- TRBD2 TRBJ2-2 TRBV5-4 CASSPAGGPNTGELFF TGTGCCAGCAGCCCGGCGGGGGGACCTAACACCGGGGAGCTGTTTTTT
- TRBD2 TRBJ2-1 TRBV11-2 CASRSLRTSGRYNEQFF TGTGCCAGCAGGAGCCTGAGGACTAGCGGACGATACAATGAGCAGTTCTTC
- - TRBJ1-5 TRBV18 CASSPTAGDSNQPQHF TGTGCCAGCTCACCGACCGCAGGGGATAGCAATCAGCCCCAGCATTTT
- TRBD1 TRBJ1-2 TRBV27 CASRPRQGWYGYTF TGTGCCAGCAGACCTCGACAGGGCTGGTATGGCTACACCTTC
- - TRBJ1-6 TRBV21-1 CATKPTGGRPPLHF TGTGCCACCAAACCCACGGGGGGAAGGCCACCCCTCCACTTT
once TRBD2 TRBJ2-5 TRBV28 CASSYRSGRAKLAQYF TGTGCCAGCAGTTACCGTAGCGGGAGGGCCAAATTAGCCCAGTACTTC
- TRBD1 TRBJ1-5 TRBV19 CASSPDRVNQPQHF TGTGCCAGTAGTCCGGACAGGGTCAATCAGCCCCAGCATTTT
- TRBD2 TRBJ2-5 TRBV9 CASSVGLAGGLAETQYF TGTGCCAGCAGCGTAGGACTAGCGGGGGGGCTTGCGGAGACCCAGTACTTC
- - TRBJ2-3 TRBV5-6 CASSLYGVDTQYF TGTGCCAGCAGCTTATACGGGGTAGATACGCAGTATTTT
- - TRBJ2-1 TRBV7-6 CASSPGENNEQFF TGTGCCAGCAGCCCCGGGGAGAACAATGAGCAGTTCTTC
once - TRBJ1-2 TRBV11-2 CASSLGSGNYGYTF TGTGCCAGCAGCTTAGGATCAGGGAACTATGGCTACACCTTC
- TRBD2 TRBJ2-7 TRBV28 CASSLPGLAGGRYEQYF TGTGCCAGCAGTTTACCGGGACTAGCGGGAGGGCGGTACGAGCAGTACTTC
- - TRBJ1-3 TRBV2 CASSEVGGRRTIYF TGTGCCAGCAGTGAAGTGGGGGGGCGGAGGACCATATATTTT
- TRBD2 TRBJ2-1 TRBV19 CASEQREGPWENNEQFF TGTGCCAGCGAGCAGCGGGAGGGCCCCTGGGAAAACAATGAGCAGTTCTTC
- - TRBJ1-2 TRBV9 CASSHGEDLGYTF TGTGCCAGCAGCCACGGGGAGGACCTGGGCTACACCTTC
- - TRBJ1-2 TRBV2 CASSRQLVEGGYTF TGTGCCAGCAGTCGACAGCTGGTAGAAGGGGGCTACACCTTC
- TRBD1 TRBJ1-4 TRBV9 CASSVGGTDEKLFF TGTGCCAGCAGCGTTGGAGGGACAGATGAAAAACTGTTTTTT
- TRBD1 TRBJ1-1 TRBV3-1/TRBV3-2 CASGERTGRTEAFF TGTGCCAGCGGCGAGAGGACAGGGAGGACTGAAGCTTTCTTT
- TRBD2 TRBJ2-7 TRBV28 CASSVAGGPYEQYF TGTGCCAGCAGTGTAGCGGGAGGGCCGTACGAGCAGTACTTC
- TRBD1 TRBJ1-2 TRBV29-1 CSVGQGISASYGYTF TGCAGCGTGGGACAGGGGATATCGGCTAGCTATGGCTACACCTTC
once TRBD1 TRBJ1-2 TRBV7-9 CASSLALTGVGYTF TGTGCCAGCAGCTTAGCCCTGACAGGGGTTGGCTACACCTTC
once - TRBJ2-7 TRBV5-1 CASSLAFDTYEQYF TGCGCCAGCAGCTTGGCCTTCGACACCTACGAGCAGTACTTC
- - TRBJ2-2 TRBV18 CASSPRVESGELFF TGTGCCAGCTCACCACGAGTCGAATCCGGGGAGCTGTTTTTT
- TRBD1 TRBJ2-3 TRBV24-1 CATSDSRRGSSTDTQYF TGTGCCACCAGTGATTCCCGCAGGGGGTCTAGCACAGATACGCAGTATTTT
- TRBD2 TRBJ2-3 TRBV14 CASSPIAGGPDTQYF TGTGCCAGCAGCCCCATAGCGGGAGGGCCAGATACGCAGTATTTT